This is a list of T cell receptor beta chains from one sample in a study of Graves' ophthalmopathy and Graves' hyperthyroidism. One entry per CDR3 protein results from TCRdb running MiXCR on the multiplex PCR reads. The data hold hundreds of thousands of distinct CDR3 sequences, with just over 40% observed a single time. Material: peripheral blood. The source of these receptors is an adult man with Graves' ophthalmopathy. Both conserved end residues are part of each CDR3. A D gene is named only where the DNA matches it firmly. Expanded clones are given a class, and other clones once, few, many or no size at all.

TRBV12-3/TRBV12-4	TRBJ2-6	TRBD1	many	CASRTGGAGANVLTF	TGTGCCAGCAGGACAGGGGGGGCTGGGGCCAACGTCCTGACTTTC
TRBV5-8	TRBJ1-5	.	few	CASSLEYWEPQHF	TGTGCCAGCAGCTTGGAGTATTGGGAGCCCCAGCATTTT
TRBV7-6	TRBJ2-2	TRBD1	.	CASSSGQGATNTGELFF	TGTGCCAGCAGCTCGGGACAGGGGGCTACGAACACCGGGGAGCTGTTTTTT
TRBV12-3/TRBV12-4	TRBJ2-5	TRBD1	.	CASTRTGIQETQYF	TGTGCCAGCACCCGGACAGGGATCCAAGAGACCCAGTACTTC
TRBV19	TRBJ1-2	.	.	CASSRGHDGYTF	TGTGCCAGTAGTAGGGGGCACGATGGCTACACCTTC
TRBV7-7	TRBJ2-7	TRBD2	.	CASSLSGGRASYEQYF	TGTGCTAGCAGCCTGTCGGGCGGGAGGGCGTCCTACGAGCAGTACTTC
TRBV10-3	TRBJ1-4	.	.	CAISPREKLFF	TGTGCCATCAGTCCTCGGGAAAAACTGTTTTTT
TRBV10-3	TRBJ2-7	TRBD2	.	CAISDSRTAGGPYEQYF	TGTGCCATCAGTGACTCCCGGACAGCGGGAGGGCCTTACGAGCAGTACTTC
TRBV2	TRBJ1-2	.	many	CASTNHGRYGYTF	TGTGCCAGCACCAACCATGGACGTTATGGCTACACCTTC
TRBV7-3	TRBJ2-2	TRBD1	many	CASSSRQGNTGELFF	TGTGCCAGCAGCTCTCGACAGGGTAACACCGGGGAGCTGTTTTTT
TRBV29-1	TRBJ2-3	.	.	CSLFGGTDTQYF	TGCAGTTTATTCGGGGGCACAGATACGCAGTATTTT
TRBV7-9	TRBJ1-2	.	.	CASSTLSAPYGYTF	TGTGCCAGCAGCACACTGTCAGCCCCCTATGGCTACACCTTC
TRBV6-4	TRBJ2-2	.	.	CASPPRYWPNTGELFF	TGTGCCAGTCCTCCCCGGTACTGGCCAAACACCGGGGAGCTGTTTTTT
TRBV12-3/TRBV12-4	TRBJ1-3	.	.	CASSWGRRITGNTIYF	TGTGCCAGCAGTTGGGGCCGGCGTATCACTGGAAACACCATATATTTT
TRBV12-3/TRBV12-4	TRBJ2-2	.	few	CASSFRGTNTGELFF	TGTGCCAGCAGTTTCAGGGGAACGAACACCGGGGAGCTGTTTTTT
TRBV12-3/TRBV12-4	TRBJ1-2	.	.	CASSFTAGGVDGYTF	TGTGCCAGCAGTTTTACCGCGGGGGGGGTGGATGGCTACACCTTC
TRBV10-3	TRBJ2-5	.	many	CAIRAGGRETQYF	TGTGCCATCAGGGCGGGCGGAAGAGAGACCCAGTACTTC
TRBV11-2	TRBJ1-2	.	.	CASTKAGWGLGGGYTF	TGTGCCAGCACCAAGGCGGGTTGGGGACTGGGCGGTGGCTACACCTTC
TRBV7-3	TRBJ2-7	TRBD2	many	CASSLRADGAGVTYEQYF	TGTGCCAGCAGCTTAAGGGCAGACGGTGCGGGAGTTACCTACGAGCAGTACTTC
TRBV5-4	TRBJ1-2	.	many	CASSLDRSSLDYTF	TGTGCCAGCAGCTTGGACAGGTCGAGCTTAGACTACACCTTC
TRBV12-3/TRBV12-4	TRBJ1-2	.	many	CASSLMGGVVHGYTF	TGTGCCAGCAGTTTAATGGGGGGCGTCGTCCATGGCTACACCTTC
TRBV2	TRBJ2-5	.	many	CASSGQPLETQYF	TGTGCCAGCAGTGGTCAGCCCTTGGAGACCCAGTACTTC
TRBV30	TRBJ1-1	.	few	CAWSTAKTTEAFF	TGTGCCTGGAGTACAGCCAAGACAACTGAAGCTTTCTTT
TRBV12-3/TRBV12-4	TRBJ1-2	.	many	CASSQYTRAGYTF	TGTGCCAGCAGTCAATACACCAGGGCTGGCTACACCTTC
TRBV2	TRBJ2-2	.	few	CASSFEGPGTGELFF	TGTGCCAGCAGTTTTGAGGGCCCGGGGACCGGGGAGCTGTTTTTT
TRBV2	TRBJ1-5	.	many	CASSVPDGPGTPQHF	TGTGCCAGCAGTGTCCCCGATGGTCCGGGTACCCCCCAGCATTTT
TRBV10-3	TRBJ2-2	TRBD1	.	CAISLGQGNTGELFF	TGTGCCATCAGTTTGGGACAGGGTAACACCGGGGAGCTGTTTTTT
TRBV6-5	TRBJ2-7	.	many	CASTPGWGSYEQYF	TGTGCCAGCACCCCGGGCTGGGGGAGCTACGAGCAGTACTTC
TRBV5-6	TRBJ2-6	.	.	CASSLLGEGANVLTF	TGTGCCAGTAGTCTACTCGGTGAGGGGGCCAACGTCCTGACTTTC
TRBV7-2	TRBJ2-5	.	many	CASSQSPGSAETQYF	TGTGCCAGCAGCCAATCTCCGGGGTCGGCAGAGACCCAGTACTTC
TRBV12-3/TRBV12-4	TRBJ1-5	TRBD1	few	CASSDGTGHGSNQPQHF	TGTGCCAGCAGTGATGGGACAGGGCATGGAAGCAATCAGCCCCAGCATTTT
TRBV29-1	TRBJ1-2	.	.	CSVDDGNYGYTF	TGCAGCGTAGACGACGGGAACTATGGCTACACCTTC